Listed here are 24 T cell receptor beta chains from one sample, sequenced in a study of OX40 agonist ivuxolimab in advanced cancers. Sequencing was performed with immunoSEQ multiplex PCR; in TCRdb, only in-frame clones are kept and a portion is missing. The table shows over 80,000 clones, with approximately 91% occurring only once. Sequences were derived from CD4+ or CD8+ T cells sorted from blood, sampled in a trial of the OX40 agonist ivuxolimab. Source of these receptors: an adult with an advanced solid tumor such as melanoma, head and neck, liver or kidney cancer.

The rearrangement uses TRBV7-9 and TRBJ2-3; TRBD2 agrees at 14 bases. V was pared by 3 bases and J by 2 bases, with 7 bases of the junction left unmatched. Per the germline V gene, CDR1 is SEHNR and CDR2 is FQNEAQ (reference sequence). The CDR3 covers 18 residues. The CDR3 protein is CASSLGLAGARNTDTQYF. The CDR3 nucleotides are TGTGCCAGCAGCTTGGGACTAGCGGGGGCGCGTAACACAGATACGCAGTATTTT.

This clone appeared a single time. The chain uses TRBV11-2 and TRBJ2-7, with 9 positions matching TRBD2. Germline trimming cut 4 bases from V and 9 bases from J; bases unmatched to any gene: 7. The CDR3 extends over 13 amino acids. From germline, CDR1 is SGHAT and CDR2 FQNNGV. The CDR3 reads CASSSQQAGGQYF. CDR3 coding DNA: TGTGCCAGCAGCTCCCAGCAAGCGGGGGGGCAGTACTTC.

This clone was seen once. V is TRBV5-1 and J is TRBJ1-1; 8 bases line up with TRBD1. Germline V gene sequence: CDR1 SGHRS, CDR2 YFSETQ. This CDR3 has 14 amino acids. J gave up 7 bases and V 0 bases, and 5 bases lay outside the gene matches. The CDR3 nucleotides read TGCGCCAGCAGCTTGGAGTGGACAGGGCATGAAGCTTTCTTT. Its protein product is CASSLEWTGHEAFF.

The rearrangement uses TRBV19 and TRBJ1-2; D is possibly TRBD1 (6 bases). The V gene's germline CDR1 is LNHDA and CDR2 SQIVND (reference sequence). The CDR3 has 13 amino acids. The V end lost 3 bases, the J end lost 4 bases, and 9 bases lay between the germline ends. The CDR3 DNA reads as TGTGCCAGTAGTATCCCGGACAGCTATGGCTACACCTTC. Protein sequence: CASSIPDSYGYTF.

The gene calls are TRBV9 and TRBJ2-1; D gene unclear. Germline lookup yields CDR1 SGDLS and CDR2 YYNGEE. V lost 0 bases and J 5 bases, leaving 18 bases between the germline ends. This CDR3 comprises 17 residues. The DNA for the CDR3 is TGTGCCAGCAGCGTAGCGTCCGACGGAGTGGGGAACAATGAGCAGTTCTTC. Translating gives CASSVASDGVGNNEQFF.

This rearrangement joins TRBV6-5 to TRBJ2-1; a possible D gene is TRBD2 (6 bases). The germline V gene has CDR1 MNHEY and CDR2 SVGAGI. The V end was cut by 6 bases, the J end by 10 bases, with 19 bases between. CDR3 length equals 14 residues. In nucleotides, the CDR3 is TGTGCCAGCAGCATCCCGGGACTGGGTGCGGAGCAGTTCTTC. Protein sequence: CASSIPGLGAEQFF.

J is TRBJ2-3 and V is TRBV2; D call uncertain. The CDR3 runs to 13 residues. Deletions cut 6 bases from V and 2 bases from J, with 9 bases between. Per germline, CDR1 SNHLY and CDR2 FYNNEI. The CDR3 protein is CASSRPYTDTQYF. CDR3 coding DNA: TGTGCCAGCAGCCGCCCCTACACAGATACGCAGTATTTT.

This chain uses TRBV19 with TRBJ1-1; 8 nucleotides align to TRBD1. CDR1 and CDR2 from the germline V gene are LNHDA and SQIVND (reference sequence). V was clipped by 5 bases and J by 5 bases; unmatched bases: 4. The CDR3 covers 13 residues. This chain's CDR3 is CASSEQGETEAFF. The CDR3 DNA sequence: TGTGCCAGTAGTGAACAGGGGGAGACTGAAGCTTTCTTT.

CDR3 DNA: TGTGCCAGTAGTAGACGGGCCCAGAGCGGGTACGTCGGCTACACCTTC. Translated, it gives CASSRRAQSGYVGYTF. This chain uses TRBV19 with TRBJ1-2; D uncertain. Trimming cost V 4 bases and J 8 bases, with 23 bases left between them. The CDR3 totals 16 residues. Germline lookup yields CDR1 LNHDA and CDR2 SQIVND (reference sequence). Filled out from reference TRBV19 and TRBJ1-2, the complete variable domain reads DGGITQSPKYLFRKEGQNVTLSCEQNLNHDAMYWYRQDPGQGLRLIYYSQIVNDFQKGDIAEGYSVSREKKESFPLTVTSAQKNPTAFYLCASSRRAQSGYVGYTFGSGTRLTVV.

This chain connects TRBV4-1 to TRBJ1-1; unclear D gene. V was pared by 10 bases and J by 3 bases, with 9 bases between. The germline V gene has CDR1 MGHRA and CDR2 YSYEKL. CDR3 length equals 11 residues. CDR3 nucleotides: TGCGCCACCTTAGGAGACACTGAAGCTTTCTTT. As protein: CATLGDTEAFF.

The genes are TRBV7-8 and TRBJ2-1; D may be TRBD2 (5 bases). Germline V gene data show CDR1 as SGHVS and CDR2 as FQNEAQ. The length of the CDR3 is 12 residues. The ends were cut back, 3 bases at V and 7 bases at J, with 7 bases in the middle. The CDR3 bases are TGTGCCAGCAGCTTTGGGGAGAATGAGCAGTTCTTC. It specifies CASSFGENEQFF.

Turning to this clone: Just one base apart from a much larger clone, this may be a read error. V and J are TRBV7-3 and TRBJ2-1; 7 positions match TRBD2. Per germline, CDR1 SGHTA and CDR2 FQGTGA. There are 14 residues in the CDR3. CDR3 DNA: TGTGCCAGCAGCCCCCGAGAGGGAGGGAATGGGCAGTTCTTC. This gives the protein CASSPREGGNGQFF. The full variable domain, completed using reference TRBV7-3 and TRBJ2-1, is GAGVSQTPSNKVTEKGKYVELRCDPISGHTALYWYRQSLGQGPEFLIYFQGTGAADDSGLPNDRFFAVRPEGSVSTLKIQRTERGDSAVYLCASSPREGGNGQFFGPGTRLTVL.

The rearrangement joins TRBV6-5 to TRBJ2-2; possibly TRBD2 for D (5 bases). The CDR3 covers 14 residues. Germline CDR1 MNHEY, CDR2 SVGAGI. V lost 5 bases and J lost 7, with 14 bases in between. The CDR3 loop reads CASSAGGSDGELFF. The CDR3 DNA reads as TGTGCCAGCAGTGCCGGTGGTAGCGACGGGGAGCTGTTTTTT.

This chain connects TRBV11-2 to TRBJ1-3, with D tentatively TRBD1 (6 bases). The CDR3 is 13 residues long. Germline CDR1 reads SGHAT; CDR2 reads FQNNGV. V gave up 2 bases and J gave up 7 bases, with 9 bases separating them. CDR3 residues: CASSLNRENTIYF. In DNA, the CDR3 is TGTGCCAGCAGCTTAAACAGGGAGAACACCATATATTTT.

The V and J genes are TRBV30 and TRBJ2-3; D ambiguous. The CDR3 has 13 residues. Germline-derived CDR1 and CDR2 are GTSNPN and SVGIG (reference sequence). V dropped 2 bases and J dropped 3 bases, with 9 bases sitting between them. The CDR3 loop is CAWSLGFTDTQYF. CDR3 sequence (DNA): TGTGCCTGGAGTCTGGGCTTTACAGATACGCAGTATTTT.

The rearrangement joins TRBV7-2 to TRBJ2-5; D perhaps matches TRBD1 (6 bases). Trimming shortened V by 7 bases and J by 5 bases, and 20 bases separated the two germline ends. The CDR3 contains 15 residues. Germline lookup yields CDR1 SGHTA and CDR2 FQGNSA. The CDR3, as DNA: TGTGCCAGCACCCAAGATCCGGGAAGGGGGGAGACCCAGTACTTC. Its protein is CASTQDPGRGETQYF.

The chain uses TRBV7-4 and TRBJ2-1, with 8 bases aligning to TRBD2. Germline V lookup: CDR1 SGHVT, CDR2 SQSDAQ. The CDR3 contains 16 residues. V gave up 2 bases and J gave up 4 bases; unmatched junction bases: 7. CDR3 coding DNA: TGTGCCAGCAGCTTACGGGGGCTAGCGGGTTACAATGAGCAGTTCTTC. Its protein is CASSLRGLAGYNEQFF.

The chain links TRBV29-1 to TRBJ2-1, with a weak D call TRBD2 (6 bases). Between the trimmed V and J ends, which lost 7 bases and 4 bases, there was a span of 26 bases. Per the germline V gene, CDR1 is SQVTM and CDR2 is ANQGSEA. The CDR3 runs to 17 residues. CDR3 DNA sequence: TGCAGCGCCCCTGATGTCCGGGGGACTCTCTTTTACAATGAGCAGTTCTTC. Translating it yields CSAPDVRGTLFYNEQFF.

V usage is TRBV11-2 and J usage is TRBJ2-3, with D hard to call. The V gene lost 3 bases and the J gene lost 4 bases, with 20 bases spanning the gap. The CDR3 is 17 amino acids. Germline CDR1 reads SGHAT; CDR2 reads FQNNGV. The chain's CDR3 is CASSFYGYGSLADTQYF. CDR3 DNA: TGTGCCAGCAGCTTTTATGGCTATGGGTCCCTCGCAGATACGCAGTATTTT.

J is TRBJ1-1 and V is TRBV6-1; D call uncertain. The CDR3 contains 13 residues. The germline V gene encodes CDR1 MNHNS and CDR2 SASEGT. Trimming took off 4 bases at V and 2 bases at J, with 8 bases between the two ends. CDR3 residues: CASSALVNTEAFF. In nucleotides, the CDR3 is TGTGCCAGCAGTGCCCTCGTTAACACTGAAGCTTTCTTT.

The chain couples TRBV10-3 to TRBJ2-5; the D gene is possibly TRBD1 (6 bases). The germline V and J ends were trimmed by 3 bases and 5 bases, with 13 bases remaining between them. The CDR3 consists of 14 residues. CDR1 is ENHRY, CDR2 SYGVKD, per germline. The CDR3 DNA is TGTGCCATCAGTGACCCCAGGGGAGCGGAGACCCAGTACTTC. This gives the protein CAISDPRGAETQYF.

The rearrangement joins TRBV5-4 to TRBJ1-3; D is unresolved. The germline V and J ends were trimmed by 6 bases and 6 bases, with 16 bases remaining between them. The CDR3 contains 14 residues. CDR1 and CDR2 (germline): SGHNT, YYREEE (reference sequence). Written as DNA, the CDR3 is TGTGCCAGCAAGAGTGAACCCGGGGTAAACACCATATATTTT. Encoded protein: CASKSEPGVNTIYF.

The gene calls are TRBV18 and TRBJ2-5; D tentatively fits TRBD1 or TRBD2 (5 bases each). The V gene lost 2 bases and the J gene lost 4 bases, with 11 bases spanning the gap. The germline V gene encodes CDR1 KGHSH and CDR2 LQKENI. CDR3 size: 14 residues. The chain's CDR3 is CASSPNGGRETQYF. Written as DNA, the CDR3 is TGTGCCAGCTCACCAAATGGGGGAAGAGAGACCCAGTACTTC.

The chain links TRBV6-1 to TRBJ1-2; unclear D gene. Germline CDR1 and CDR2: MNHNS and SASEGT. The ends were cut back, 7 bases at V and 3 bases at J, with 9 bases in the middle. The CDR3 runs 12 residues. The CDR3 loop is CASTRGYYGYTF. The CDR3 DNA reads TGTGCCAGCACCCGCGGCTACTATGGCTACACCTTC.